The sequence of this T cell receptor (beta chain) was determined in a study of T cell repertoires in cytomegalovirus infection. TCRdb called the reads again in MiXCR, with one record for every CDR3 protein. The table shows about 200,000 distinct CDR3 sequences, with roughly 9.8% occurring only once. Overall study findings and caveats: Summed public TCR beta family frequency identified CMV carriers bearing the relevant HLA.

In this sample, this clonotype turned up many times. Its antigen is not identified. The CDR3 contains 15 residues. Germline CDR1 DFQATT, CDR2 SNEGSKA (reference sequence). V lost 0 bases, J lost 1 base, and 4 bases stayed unmatched. The sequence was obtained from a human donor in good health (CMV status not recorded). Some clones in this sample may be carry-over from other donors' samples. The chain combines TRBV20-1 with TRBJ2-5; 8 nucleotides match TRBD2. Sequenced sample: PBMCs. In DNA form, the CDR3 reads TGCAGTGCTAGAGATGGGCGGGAGGCCCAAGAGACCCAGTACTTC. This translates into CSARDGREAQETQYF.